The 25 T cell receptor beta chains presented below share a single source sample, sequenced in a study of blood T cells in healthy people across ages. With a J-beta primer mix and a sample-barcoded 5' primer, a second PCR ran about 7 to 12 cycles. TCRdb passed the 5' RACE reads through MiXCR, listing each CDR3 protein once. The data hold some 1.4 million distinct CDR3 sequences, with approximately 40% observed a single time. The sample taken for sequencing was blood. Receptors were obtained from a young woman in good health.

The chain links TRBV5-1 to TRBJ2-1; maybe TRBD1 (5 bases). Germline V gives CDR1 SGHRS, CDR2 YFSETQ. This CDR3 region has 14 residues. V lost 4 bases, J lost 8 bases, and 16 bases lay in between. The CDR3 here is CASSPSNRGDEQFF. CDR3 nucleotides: TGCGCCAGCAGCCCCTCGAATAGGGGCGATGAGCAGTTCTTC. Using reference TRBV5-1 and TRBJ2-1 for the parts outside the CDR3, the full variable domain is KAGVTQTPRYLIKTRGQQVTLSCSPISGHRSVSWYQQTPGQGLQFLFEYFSETQRNKGNFPGRFSGRQFSNSRSEMNVSTLELGDSALYLCASSPSNRGDEQFFGPGTRLTVL.

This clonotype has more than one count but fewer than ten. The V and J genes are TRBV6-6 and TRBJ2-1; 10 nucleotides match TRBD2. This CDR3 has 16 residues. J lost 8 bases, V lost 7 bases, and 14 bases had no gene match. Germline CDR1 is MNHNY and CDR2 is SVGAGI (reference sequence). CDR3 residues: CASTLGAGGLSYEQFF. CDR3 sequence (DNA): TGTGCCAGCACCCTGGGAGCGGGAGGGCTTTCATATGAGCAGTTCTTC.

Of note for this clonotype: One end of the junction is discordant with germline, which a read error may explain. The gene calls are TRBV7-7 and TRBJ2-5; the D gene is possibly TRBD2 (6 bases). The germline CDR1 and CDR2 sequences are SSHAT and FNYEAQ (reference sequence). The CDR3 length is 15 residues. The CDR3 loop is CASSTHGAGQETQYF. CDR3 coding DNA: TGTGCTAGCAGCACGCACGGGGCGGGGCAAGAGACCCAGTACTTC.

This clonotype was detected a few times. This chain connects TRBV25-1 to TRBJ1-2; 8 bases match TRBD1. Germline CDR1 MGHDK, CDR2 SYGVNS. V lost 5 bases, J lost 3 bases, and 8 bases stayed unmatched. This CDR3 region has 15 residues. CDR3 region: CASSPQNRGDYGYTF. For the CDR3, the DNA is TGTGCCAGCAGTCCCCAAAACAGGGGGGACTATGGCTACACCTTC.

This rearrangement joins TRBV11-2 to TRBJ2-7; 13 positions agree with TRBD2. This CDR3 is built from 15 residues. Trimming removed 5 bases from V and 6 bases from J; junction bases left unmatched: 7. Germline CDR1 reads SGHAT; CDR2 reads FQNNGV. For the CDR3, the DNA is TGTGCCAGCAGCCGCCTGGGACTAGCGGGAACCGAGCAGTACTTC. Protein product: CASSRLGLAGTEQYF.

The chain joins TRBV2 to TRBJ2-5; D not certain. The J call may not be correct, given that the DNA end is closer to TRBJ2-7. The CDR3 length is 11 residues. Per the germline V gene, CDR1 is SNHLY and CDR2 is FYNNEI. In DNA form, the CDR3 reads TGTGCCAGCAGTGGGTTTAACGAGCAGTACTTC. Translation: CASSGFNEQYF.

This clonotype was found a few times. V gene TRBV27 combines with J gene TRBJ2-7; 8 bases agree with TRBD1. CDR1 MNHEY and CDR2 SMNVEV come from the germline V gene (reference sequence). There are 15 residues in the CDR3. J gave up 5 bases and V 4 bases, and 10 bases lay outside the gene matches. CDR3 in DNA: TGTGCCAGCAGTTCATCCGGGACAGGTGATCACGAGCAGTACTTC. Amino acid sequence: CASSSSGTGDHEQYF.

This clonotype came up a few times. For the CDR3, the DNA is TGCAGTGCTCCACAGGGCCGGACTAGCCGAAGCACAGATACGCAGTATTTT. Translation gives CSAPQGRTSRSTDTQYF. V is TRBV20-1 and J is TRBJ2-3, with TRBD2 matching over 8 bases. Germline loops: CDR1 DFQATT, CDR2 SNEGSKA (reference sequence). The length of the CDR3 is 17 residues. Losses at the gene ends were 5 bases for V and 0 bases for J; bases not matched to a gene: 13.

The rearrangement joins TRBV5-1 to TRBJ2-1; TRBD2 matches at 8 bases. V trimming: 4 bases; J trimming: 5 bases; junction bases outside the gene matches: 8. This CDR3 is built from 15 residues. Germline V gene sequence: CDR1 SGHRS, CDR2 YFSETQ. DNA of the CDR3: TGCGCCAGCAGCGTACGGGGGGGCGCGGACAATGAGCAGTTCTTC. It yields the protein CASSVRGGADNEQFF.

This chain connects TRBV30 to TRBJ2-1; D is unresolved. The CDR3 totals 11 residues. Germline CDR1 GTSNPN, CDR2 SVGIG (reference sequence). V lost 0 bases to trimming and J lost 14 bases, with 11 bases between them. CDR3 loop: CAWSVSLTKFF. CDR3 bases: TGTGCCTGGAGTGTAAGTCTTACCAAGTTCTTC.

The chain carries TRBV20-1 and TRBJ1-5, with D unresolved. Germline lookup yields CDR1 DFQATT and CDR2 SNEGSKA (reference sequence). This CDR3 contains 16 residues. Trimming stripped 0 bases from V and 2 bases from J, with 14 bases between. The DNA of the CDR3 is TGCAGTGCTAGAGATCCGAGGGCGTCACGCAATCAGCCCCAGCATTTT. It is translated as CSARDPRASRNQPQHF.

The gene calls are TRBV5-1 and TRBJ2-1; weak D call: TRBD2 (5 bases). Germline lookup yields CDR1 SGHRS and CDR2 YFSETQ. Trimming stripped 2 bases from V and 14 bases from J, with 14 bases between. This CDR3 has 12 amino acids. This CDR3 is CASSLSLRDEFF. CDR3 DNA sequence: TGCGCCAGCAGCTTAAGCTTGAGGGATGAGTTCTTC.

The CDR3 DNA reads as TGCGCCAGCAGCTATAGGACAGGGTCTCAAGAGACCCAGTACTTC. Protein sequence: CASSYRTGSQETQYF. V usage is TRBV5-1 and J usage is TRBJ2-5, with 8 bases lining up with TRBD1. The CDR3 consists of 15 residues. CDR1 SGHRS and CDR2 YFSETQ come from the germline V gene. Losses at the gene ends were 3 bases for V and 2 bases for J; bases not matched to a gene: 6.

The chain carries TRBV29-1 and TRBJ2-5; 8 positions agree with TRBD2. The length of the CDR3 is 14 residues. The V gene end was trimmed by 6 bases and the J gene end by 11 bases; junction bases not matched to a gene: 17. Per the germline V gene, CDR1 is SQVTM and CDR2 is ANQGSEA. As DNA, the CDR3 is TGCAGCGTACCCGGGGGGGAAAGGTGGAATGAGCAGTACTTC. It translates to CSVPGGERWNEQYF.

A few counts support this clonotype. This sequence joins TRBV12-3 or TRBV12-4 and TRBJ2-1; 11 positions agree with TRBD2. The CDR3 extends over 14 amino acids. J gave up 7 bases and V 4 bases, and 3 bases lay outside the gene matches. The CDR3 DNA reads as TGTGCCAGCAGTTCGACTAGCGGGGTGAATGAGCAGTTCTTC. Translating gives CASSSTSGVNEQFF.

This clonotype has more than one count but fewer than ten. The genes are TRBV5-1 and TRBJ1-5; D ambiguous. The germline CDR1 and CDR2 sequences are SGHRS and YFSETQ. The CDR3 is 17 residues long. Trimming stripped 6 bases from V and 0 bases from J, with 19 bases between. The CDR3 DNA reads TGCGCCAGCATCCTGCATTCGACCGGTTATAGCAATCAGCCCCAGCATTTT. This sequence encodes CASILHSTGYSNQPQHF.

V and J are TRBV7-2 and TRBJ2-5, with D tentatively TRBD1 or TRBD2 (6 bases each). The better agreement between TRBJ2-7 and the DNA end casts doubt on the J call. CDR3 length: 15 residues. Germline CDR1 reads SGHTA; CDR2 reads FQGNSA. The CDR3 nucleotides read TGTGCCAGCAGCTTAGACGGGGGCCCCCAGAACGAGCAGTACTTC. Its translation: CASSLDGGPQNEQYF.

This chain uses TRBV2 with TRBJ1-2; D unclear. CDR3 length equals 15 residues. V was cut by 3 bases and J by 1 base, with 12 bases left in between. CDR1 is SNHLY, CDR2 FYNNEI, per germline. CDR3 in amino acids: CASSEAGDYNYGYTF. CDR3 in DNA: TGTGCCAGCAGTGAGGCCGGAGATTATAACTATGGCTACACCTTC.

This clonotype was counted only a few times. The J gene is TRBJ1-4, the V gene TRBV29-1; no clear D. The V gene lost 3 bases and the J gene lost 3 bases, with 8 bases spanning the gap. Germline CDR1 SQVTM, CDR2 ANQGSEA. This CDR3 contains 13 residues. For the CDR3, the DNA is TGCAGCGTTGACGCAGGTGCTAATGAAAAACTGTTTTTT. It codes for CSVDAGANEKLFF.

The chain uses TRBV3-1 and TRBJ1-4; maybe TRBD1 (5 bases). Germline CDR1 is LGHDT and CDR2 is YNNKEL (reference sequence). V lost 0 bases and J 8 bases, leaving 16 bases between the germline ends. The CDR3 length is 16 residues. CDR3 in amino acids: CASSQEKAGFGEKLFF. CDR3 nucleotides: TGTGCCAGCAGCCAAGAGAAGGCAGGGTTTGGGGAAAAACTGTTTTTT.

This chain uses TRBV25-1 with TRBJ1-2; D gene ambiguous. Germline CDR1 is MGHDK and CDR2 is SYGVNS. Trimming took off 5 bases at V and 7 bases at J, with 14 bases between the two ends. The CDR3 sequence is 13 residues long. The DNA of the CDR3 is TGTGCCAGCAGTTACCTCGAGCTAGGTGGCTACACCTTC. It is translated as CASSYLELGGYTF.

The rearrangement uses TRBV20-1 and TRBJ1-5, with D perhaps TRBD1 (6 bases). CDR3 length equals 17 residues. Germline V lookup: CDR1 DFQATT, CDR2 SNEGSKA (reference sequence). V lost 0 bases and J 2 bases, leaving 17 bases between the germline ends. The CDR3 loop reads CSARDPQGMGGNQPQHF. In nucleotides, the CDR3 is TGCAGTGCTAGAGACCCACAGGGAATGGGTGGCAATCAGCCCCAGCATTTT.

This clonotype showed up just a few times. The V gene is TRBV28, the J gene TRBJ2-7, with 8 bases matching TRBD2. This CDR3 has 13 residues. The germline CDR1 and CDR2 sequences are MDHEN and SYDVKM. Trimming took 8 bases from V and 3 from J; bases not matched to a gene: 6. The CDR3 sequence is CASGAGELYEQYF. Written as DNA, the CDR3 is TGTGCCAGCGGAGCGGGGGAGCTCTACGAGCAGTACTTC.

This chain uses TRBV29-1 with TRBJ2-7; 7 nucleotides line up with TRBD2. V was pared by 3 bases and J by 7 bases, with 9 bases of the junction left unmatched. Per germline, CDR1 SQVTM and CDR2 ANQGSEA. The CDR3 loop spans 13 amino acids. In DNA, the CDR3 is TGCAGCGTTGAGGGGGGGTTGTACAATGAGCAGTACTTC. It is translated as CSVEGGLYNEQYF.

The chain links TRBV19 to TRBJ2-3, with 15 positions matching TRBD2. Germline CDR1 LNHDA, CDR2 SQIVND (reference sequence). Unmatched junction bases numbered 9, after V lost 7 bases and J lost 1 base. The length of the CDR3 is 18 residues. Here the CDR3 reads CASTMGLAGGWGTDTQYF. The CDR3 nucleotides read TGTGCCAGTACAATGGGACTAGCGGGAGGATGGGGCACAGATACGCAGTATTTT.